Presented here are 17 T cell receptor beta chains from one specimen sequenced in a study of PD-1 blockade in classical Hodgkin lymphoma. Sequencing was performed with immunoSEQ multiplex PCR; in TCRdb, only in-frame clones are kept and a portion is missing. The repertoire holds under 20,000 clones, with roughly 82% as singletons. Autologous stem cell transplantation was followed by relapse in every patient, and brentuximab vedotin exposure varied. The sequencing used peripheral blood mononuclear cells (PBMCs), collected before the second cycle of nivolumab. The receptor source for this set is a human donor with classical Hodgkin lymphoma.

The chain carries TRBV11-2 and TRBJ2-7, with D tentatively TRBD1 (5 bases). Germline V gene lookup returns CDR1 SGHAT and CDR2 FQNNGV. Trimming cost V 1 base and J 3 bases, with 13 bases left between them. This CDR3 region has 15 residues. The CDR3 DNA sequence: TGTGCCAGCAGCTTAGTCTTCAGGGCCAACTACGAGCAGTACTTC. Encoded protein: CASSLVFRANYEQYF.

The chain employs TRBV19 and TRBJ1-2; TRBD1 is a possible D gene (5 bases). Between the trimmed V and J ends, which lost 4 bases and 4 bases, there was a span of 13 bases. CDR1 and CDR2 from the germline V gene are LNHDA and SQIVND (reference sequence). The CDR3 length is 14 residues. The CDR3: CASSTWGVRYGYTF. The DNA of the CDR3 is TGTGCCAGTAGTACCTGGGGGGTCCGCTATGGCTACACCTTC.

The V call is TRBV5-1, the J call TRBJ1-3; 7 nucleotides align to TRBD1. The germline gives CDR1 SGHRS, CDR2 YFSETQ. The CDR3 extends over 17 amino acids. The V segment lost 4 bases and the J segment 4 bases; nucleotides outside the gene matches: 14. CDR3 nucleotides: TGCGCCAGCAGCCGCCTCCCAACAGGGGCGTCGGGAAACACCATATATTTT. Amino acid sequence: CASSRLPTGASGNTIYF.

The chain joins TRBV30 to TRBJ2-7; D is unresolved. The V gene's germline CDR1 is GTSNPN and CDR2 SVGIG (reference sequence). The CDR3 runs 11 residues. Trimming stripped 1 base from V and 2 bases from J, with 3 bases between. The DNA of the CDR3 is TGTGCCTGGAGTGGAACCTACGAGCAGTACTTC. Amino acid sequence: CAWSGTYEQYF.

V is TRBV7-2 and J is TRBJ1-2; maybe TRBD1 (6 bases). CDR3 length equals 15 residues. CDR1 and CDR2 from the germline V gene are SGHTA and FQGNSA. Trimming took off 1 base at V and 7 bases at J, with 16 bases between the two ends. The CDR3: CASSLEVMAGVGYTF. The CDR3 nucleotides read TGTGCCAGCAGCTTAGAGGTCATGGCAGGGGTTGGCTACACCTTC.

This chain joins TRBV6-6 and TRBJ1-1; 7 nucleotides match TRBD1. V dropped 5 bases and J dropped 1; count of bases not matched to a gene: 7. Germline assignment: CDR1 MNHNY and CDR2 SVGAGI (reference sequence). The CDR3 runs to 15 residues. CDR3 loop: CASSVQGDANTEAFF. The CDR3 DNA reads TGTGCCAGCAGTGTTCAGGGGGACGCGAACACTGAAGCTTTCTTT.

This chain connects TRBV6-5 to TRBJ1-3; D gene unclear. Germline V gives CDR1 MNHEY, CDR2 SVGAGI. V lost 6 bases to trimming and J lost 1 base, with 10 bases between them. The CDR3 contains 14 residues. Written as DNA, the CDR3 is TGTGCCAGCAGCTCACAGATTTCTGGAAACACCATATATTTT. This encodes CASSSQISGNTIYF.

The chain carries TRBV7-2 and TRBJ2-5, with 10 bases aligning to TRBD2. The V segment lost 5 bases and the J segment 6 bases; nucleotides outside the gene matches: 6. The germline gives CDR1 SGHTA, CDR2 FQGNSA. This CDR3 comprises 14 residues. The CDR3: CASSPLAGVKTQYF. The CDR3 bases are TGTGCCAGCAGCCCCCTAGCGGGGGTAAAGACCCAGTACTTC. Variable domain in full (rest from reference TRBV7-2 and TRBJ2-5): GAGVSQSPSNKVTEKGKDVELRCDPISGHTALYWYRQSLGQGLEFLIYFQGNSAPDKSGLPSDRFSAERTGGSVSTLTIQRTQQEDSAVYLCASSPLAGVKTQYFGPGTRLLVL.

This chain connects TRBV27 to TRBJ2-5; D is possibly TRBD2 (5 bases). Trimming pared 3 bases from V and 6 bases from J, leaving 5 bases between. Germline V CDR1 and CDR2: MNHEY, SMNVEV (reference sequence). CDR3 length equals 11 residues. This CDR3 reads CASSFGKTQYF. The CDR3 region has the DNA TGTGCCAGCAGTTTCGGGAAGACCCAGTACTTC.

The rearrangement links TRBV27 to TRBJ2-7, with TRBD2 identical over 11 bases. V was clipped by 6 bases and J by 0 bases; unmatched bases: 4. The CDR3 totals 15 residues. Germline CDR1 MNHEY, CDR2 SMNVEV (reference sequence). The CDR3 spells CASRPLAGGSYEQYF. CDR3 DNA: TGTGCCAGCAGGCCTCTAGCGGGGGGCTCCTACGAGCAGTACTTC.

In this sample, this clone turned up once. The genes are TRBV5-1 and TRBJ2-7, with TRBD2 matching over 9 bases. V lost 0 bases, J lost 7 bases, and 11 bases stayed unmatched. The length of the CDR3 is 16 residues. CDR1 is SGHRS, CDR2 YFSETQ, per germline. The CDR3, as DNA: TGCGCCAGCAGCTTGGGAACTGCGGGGGGGCAGGGAGAGCAGTACTTC. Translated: CASSLGTAGGQGEQYF.

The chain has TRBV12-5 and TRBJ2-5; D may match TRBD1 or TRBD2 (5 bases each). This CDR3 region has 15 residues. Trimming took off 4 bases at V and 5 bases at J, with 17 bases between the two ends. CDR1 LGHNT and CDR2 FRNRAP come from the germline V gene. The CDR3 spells CASGSGQGEGETQYF. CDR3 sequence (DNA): TGTGCTAGTGGTTCCGGGCAGGGCGAGGGGGAGACCCAGTACTTC.

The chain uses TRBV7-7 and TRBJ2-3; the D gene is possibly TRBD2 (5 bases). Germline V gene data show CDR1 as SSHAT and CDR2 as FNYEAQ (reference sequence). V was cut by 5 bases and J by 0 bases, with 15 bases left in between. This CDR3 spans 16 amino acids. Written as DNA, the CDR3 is TGTGCCAGCAGCCCCCGGACTGGTTTCAGCACAGATACGCAGTATTTT. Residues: CASSPRTGFSTDTQYF. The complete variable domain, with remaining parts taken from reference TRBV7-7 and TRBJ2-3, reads GAGVSQSPRYKVTKRGQDVTLRCDPISSHATLYWYQQALGQGPEFLTYFNYEAQPDKSGLPSDRFSAERPEGSISTLTIQRTEQRDSAMYRCASSPRTGFSTDTQYFGPGTRLTVL.

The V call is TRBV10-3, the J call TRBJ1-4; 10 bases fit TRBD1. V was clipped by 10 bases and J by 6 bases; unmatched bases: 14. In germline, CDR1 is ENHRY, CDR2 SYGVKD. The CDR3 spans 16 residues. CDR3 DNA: TGTGCCACCTCAGGACAGGGGGTGACTTCGGATGAAAAACTGTTTTTT. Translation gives CATSGQGVTSDEKLFF.

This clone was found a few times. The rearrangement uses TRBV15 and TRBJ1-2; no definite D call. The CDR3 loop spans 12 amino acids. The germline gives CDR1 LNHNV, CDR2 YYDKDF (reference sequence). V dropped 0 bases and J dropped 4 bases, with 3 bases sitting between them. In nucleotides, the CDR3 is TGTGCCACCAGCAGAGATTTCTATGGCTACACCTTC. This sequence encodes CATSRDFYGYTF.

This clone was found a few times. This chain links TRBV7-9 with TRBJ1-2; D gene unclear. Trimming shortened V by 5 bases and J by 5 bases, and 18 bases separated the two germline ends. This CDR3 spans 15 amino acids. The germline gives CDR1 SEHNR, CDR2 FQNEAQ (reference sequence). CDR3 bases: TGTGCCAGCAGCCCCCCCCGGGATAGGGTGTATGGCTACACCTTC. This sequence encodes CASSPPRDRVYGYTF.

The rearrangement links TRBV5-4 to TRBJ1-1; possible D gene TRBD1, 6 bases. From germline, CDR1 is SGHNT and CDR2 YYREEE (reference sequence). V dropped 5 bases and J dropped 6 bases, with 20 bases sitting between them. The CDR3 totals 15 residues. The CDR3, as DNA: TGTGCCAGCAGACAGACCAACATCCAGGGGTCTGAAGCTTTCTTT. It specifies CASRQTNIQGSEAFF.